The clone carrying this T cell receptor beta chain appeared once. Its antigen is currently unknown. This entry is derived from a study of T cells in Graves' hyperthyroidism and ophthalmopathy. The CDR3 spans 13 residues. Deletions cut 5 bases from V and 8 bases from J, with 13 bases between. Germline V lookup: CDR1 LNHDA, CDR2 SQIVND (reference sequence). Regions amplified from RNA transcripts were the TCR beta CDR3 regions. Primed by the HTBI set, a first-round RT-PCR was run on the TCR CDR3. Using its own MiXCR run on the multiplex PCR reads, TCRdb lists one record per CDR3 protein. This sample yields a few hundred thousand distinct CDR3 sequences, of which about 45% are seen a single time; roughly 7.7% belongs to the top ten. Study results and limitations: A model built on 13 V-J features separated ophthalmopathy from stable hyperthyroidism.

Sequencing used peripheral blood or thyroid tissue (not recorded which). The chain couples TRBV19 to TRBJ2-4, with D perhaps being TRBD1 or TRBD2 (5 bases each). This sequence was found in a woman aged 18-29 years with Graves' hyperthyroidism. CDR3 DNA sequence: TGTGCCAGTAGTGTCCTGGGGACGGACATTCAGTACTTC. This translates into CASSVLGTDIQYF.